This record covers a single T cell receptor (beta chain). This entry comes from a study of blood T cell repertoires in COVID-19. Study details: The United States, Italy and Spain were the sources of the acute and convalescent COVID-19 samples.

Seattle enrolled patients during active infection and tracked them longitudinally. Original processing notes: Quantification of nucleated cells was approximated via reference gene primer amplification. This table comes from immunoSEQ multiplex PCR, and its TCRdb copy is limited to in-frame clones, with some not included. That table furnishes V, J and clone size, whereas the DNA furnished D and trimming. This sample has 200,000 to 250,000 clones, with about four fifths found just once. V was clipped by 3 bases and J by 9 bases, with 6 bases between them. This CDR3 is 11 amino acids long. This sequence joins TRBV12-3 or TRBV12-4 and TRBJ2-1; no definite D call. The sample comprised peripheral blood. This TCR was sampled from a woman aged 80 or older with COVID-19, enrolled during active disease. The CDR3 spells CASSFRSEQFF. The CDR3 coding sequence is TGTGCCAGCAGTTTTAGGAGTGAGCAGTTCTTC.